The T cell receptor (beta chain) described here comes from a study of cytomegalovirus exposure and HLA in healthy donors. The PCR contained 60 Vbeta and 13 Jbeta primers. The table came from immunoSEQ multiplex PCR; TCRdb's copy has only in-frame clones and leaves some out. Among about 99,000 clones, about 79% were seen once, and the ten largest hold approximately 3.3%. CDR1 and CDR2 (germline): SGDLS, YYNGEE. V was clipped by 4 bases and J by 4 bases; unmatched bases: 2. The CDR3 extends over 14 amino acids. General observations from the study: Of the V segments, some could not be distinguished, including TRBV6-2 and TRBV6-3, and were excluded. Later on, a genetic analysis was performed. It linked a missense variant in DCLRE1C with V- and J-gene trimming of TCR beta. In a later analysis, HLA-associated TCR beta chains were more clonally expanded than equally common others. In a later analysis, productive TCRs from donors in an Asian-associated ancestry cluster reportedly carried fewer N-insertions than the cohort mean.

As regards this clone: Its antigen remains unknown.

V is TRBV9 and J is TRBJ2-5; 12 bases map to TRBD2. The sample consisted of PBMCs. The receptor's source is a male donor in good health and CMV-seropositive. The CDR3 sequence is CASSLTSGGETQYF. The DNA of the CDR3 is TGTGCCAGCAGCTTGACTAGCGGGGGAGAGACCCAGTACTTC. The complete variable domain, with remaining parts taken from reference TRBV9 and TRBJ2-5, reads DSGVTQTPKHLITATGQRVTLRCSPRSGDLSVYWYQQSLDQGLQFLIQYYNGEERAKGNILERFSAQQFPDLHSELNLSSLELGDSALYFCASSLTSGGETQYFGPGTRLLVL.